These 21 T cell receptor beta chains were sequenced from one sample in a study of blood T cell repertoires in COVID-19. Sequencing used immunoSEQ multiplex PCR; TCRdb keeps in-frame clones, though not all of them. The table has about 410,000 clones, 70% to 90% seen once. Specimen: peripheral blood. The receptors shown here come from a woman aged 40 to 50 with COVID-19, enrolled during active disease.

This clone was observed a single time. The chain uses TRBV7-2 and TRBJ1-1, with 7 positions matching TRBD1. CDR3 length: 16 amino acids. The V gene end was trimmed by 5 bases and the J gene end by 3 bases; junction bases not matched to a gene: 12. Germline-derived CDR1 and CDR2 are SGHTA and FQGNSA. The CDR3 coding sequence is TGTGCCAGCAGCCCTCGGGCAGGGGGGTATGACACTGAAGCTTTCTTT. It codes for CASSPRAGGYDTEAFF.

The gene calls are TRBV7-2 and TRBJ2-3; 10 bases agree with TRBD1. The CDR3 contains 15 residues. V was pared by 5 bases and J by 4 bases, with 6 bases of the junction left unmatched. CDR1 and CDR2 (germline): SGHTA, FQGNSA. The CDR3 protein is CASSGWDRGPDTQYF. CDR3 bases: TGTGCCAGCAGCGGTTGGGACAGGGGACCAGATACGCAGTATTTT. The variable domain in full, completed from reference TRBV7-2 and TRBJ2-3, reads GAGVSQSPSNKVTEKGKDVELRCDPISGHTALYWYRQSLGQGLEFLIYFQGNSAPDKSGLPSDRFSAERTGGSVSTLTIQRTQQEDSAVYLCASSGWDRGPDTQYFGPGTRLTVL.

As concerns this clone: This specimen includes other DNA sequences encoding the same CDR3. J is TRBJ1-1 and V is TRBV6-5, with unresolved D. Trimming removed 0 bases at V and 1 base at J, with 9 bases between. This CDR3 region has 15 residues. Germline V gene sequence: CDR1 MNHEY, CDR2 SVGAGI. The CDR3 DNA sequence: TGTGCCAGCAGTTACTCACGGGGAGGGAACACTGAAGCTTTCTTT. Its translation is CASSYSRGGNTEAFF.

The chain recombines TRBV6-5 with TRBJ1-3, with D unclear. The CDR3 contains 14 residues. Germline CDR1 is MNHEY and CDR2 is SVGAGI. Trimming cost V 4 bases and J 0 bases, with 7 bases left between them. In nucleotides, the CDR3 is TGTGCCAGCAGTTTAGTGGTCTCTGGAAACACCATATATTTT. It encodes CASSLVVSGNTIYF.

The V call is TRBV7-2, the J call TRBJ1-5, with 9 bases identical to TRBD1. With V trimmed by 4 bases and J by 3 bases, 4 bases remained unmatched. CDR3 length equals 15 residues. Germline CDR1 and CDR2: SGHTA and FQGNSA. As DNA, the CDR3 is TGTGCCAGCAGCTCCGGACAGGGGACCAATCAGCCCCAGCATTTT. Encoded protein: CASSSGQGTNQPQHF.

The CDR3 region is CASSEGAFPYSNQPQHF. CDR3 DNA sequence: TGTGCCAGTTCGGAGGGGGCTTTTCCCTATAGCAATCAGCCCCAGCATTTT. The V call is TRBV27, the J call TRBJ1-5; TRBD1 aligns across 7 bases. The CDR3 is 17 amino acids. Germline values: CDR1 MNHEY, CDR2 SMNVEV (reference sequence). V lost 9 bases, J lost 0 bases, and 14 bases stayed unmatched.

The chain employs TRBV9 and TRBJ1-6; D ambiguous. In germline, CDR1 is SGDLS, CDR2 YYNGEE. The CDR3 loop spans 15 amino acids. V was trimmed by 3 bases and J by 0 bases, leaving 7 bases between them. The CDR3 sequence: CASSAGSSYNSPLHF. In nucleotides, the CDR3 is TGTGCCAGCAGCGCGGGGAGCTCCTATAATTCACCCCTCCACTTT.

The genes are TRBV2 and TRBJ1-6, with TRBD1 matching over 9 bases. Germline trimming cut 8 bases from V and 6 bases from J; bases unmatched to any gene: 5. The CDR3 covers 14 residues. CDR1 is SNHLY, CDR2 FYNNEI, per germline. CDR3 nucleotides: TGTGCCAGCGGATCACAGGGGGCTAATTCACCCCTCCACTTT. Residues: CASGSQGANSPLHF.

The chain couples TRBV25-1 to TRBJ1-5, with D uncertain. V was trimmed by 2 bases and J by 0 bases, leaving 8 bases between them. CDR1 and CDR2 (germline): MGHDK, SYGVNS. CDR3 length equals 15 residues. The CDR3 here is CASSEGEYSNQPQHF. The DNA of the CDR3 is TGTGCCAGCAGTGAAGGAGAATATAGCAATCAGCCCCAGCATTTT.

The chain employs TRBV19 and TRBJ1-5, with a possible D match to TRBD1 (5 bases). The V and J ends lost 7 bases and 5 bases respectively, with 15 bases between them. The CDR3 sequence is 14 residues long. Germline V lookup: CDR1 LNHDA, CDR2 SQIVND (reference sequence). The CDR3 spells CASTLVGEDQPQHF. Here the CDR3 DNA reads TGTGCCAGTACCTTGGTGGGGGAGGATCAGCCCCAGCATTTT.

The chain has TRBV6-1 and TRBJ2-1; 10 bases agree with TRBD2. With 0 bases clipped from V and 10 bases from J, the junction kept 9 bases outside the gene matches. This CDR3 has 16 residues. The germline V gene has CDR1 MNHNS and CDR2 SASEGT. CDR3 nucleotide sequence: TGTGCCAGCAGTGAAGCGTGCAGCGGGGGGGCCTGCGAGCAGTTCTTC. It encodes CASSEACSGGACEQFF.

The rearrangement uses TRBV6-5 and TRBJ1-4; no clear D gene. There are 15 residues in the CDR3. Germline values: CDR1 MNHEY, CDR2 SVGAGI. V was shortened by 6 bases and J by 1 base, with 12 bases between the two germline ends. CDR3: CASRLRIGTNEKLFF. The CDR3 coding sequence is TGTGCCAGCAGACTACGAATCGGAACTAATGAAAAACTGTTTTTT.

The rearrangement joins TRBV27 to TRBJ2-7, with 9 bases aligning to TRBD1. Germline assignment: CDR1 MNHEY and CDR2 SMNVEV (reference sequence). The CDR3 is 13 amino acids. With V trimmed by 7 bases and J by 5 bases, 6 bases remained unmatched. CDR3 amino acids: CASTPGQGNEQYF. CDR3 DNA sequence: TGTGCCAGCACCCCTGGACAGGGGAACGAGCAGTACTTC.

The chain is built from TRBV5-3 and TRBJ1-6, with a possible D match to TRBD1 (5 bases). TRBV5-3 counts as an open reading frame of uncertain function. The CDR3 runs 17 residues. V was cut by 5 bases and J by 0 bases, with 15 bases left in between. The CDR3 here is CARSNGTLSSYNSPLHF. CDR3 DNA: TGTGCCAGAAGTAACGGGACTCTCAGCTCCTATAATTCACCCCTCCACTTT.

The rearrangement links TRBV6-6 to TRBJ2-3, with a tentative D call TRBD1 (6 bases). V was clipped by 6 bases and J by 2 bases, with 15 bases between them. Germline CDR1 is MNHNY and CDR2 is SVGAGI (reference sequence). CDR3 length: 15 amino acids. The CDR3 loop is CASSHRDPYTDTQYF. As DNA, the CDR3 is TGTGCCAGCAGCCACAGGGATCCCTACACAGATACGCAGTATTTT.

This chain links TRBV19 with TRBJ1-5; weak D call: TRBD1 (6 bases). The CDR3 length is 14 residues. Deletions cut 2 bases from V and 3 bases from J, with 8 bases between. The germline V gene has CDR1 LNHDA and CDR2 SQIVND (reference sequence). The CDR3 DNA follows: TGTGCCAGTAGTATATGGACAGTCAATCAGCCCCAGCATTTT. It encodes CASSIWTVNQPQHF.

V and J are TRBV4-1 and TRBJ1-5; tentatively, D is TRBD1 (6 bases). The germline V gene encodes CDR1 MGHRA and CDR2 YSYEKL. Trimming took 1 base from V and 2 from J, leaving 12 bases between them. There are 16 residues in the CDR3. DNA of the CDR3: TGCGCCAGCAGCCAAGGATTTGGGGGCGGCAATCAGCCCCAGCATTTT. It specifies CASSQGFGGGNQPQHF.

The chain uses TRBV3-1 (or the pseudogene TRBV3-2) and TRBJ1-1; D gene ambiguous. V was cut by 0 bases and J by 6 bases, with 11 bases left in between. This CDR3 is built from 14 residues. Per germline, CDR1 LGHDT and CDR2 YNNKEL (reference sequence). CDR3 bases: TGTGCCAGCAGCCAAGATGTGGGGAGGGCTGAAGCTTTCTTT. Amino acid sequence: CASSQDVGRAEAFF.

The V gene is TRBV9, the J gene TRBJ2-5, with a possible D match to TRBD2 (6 bases). Trimming left V 0 bases short and J 5 bases short, with 20 bases between. CDR1 is SGDLS and CDR2 is YYNGEE in the germline V gene. This CDR3 is built from 17 residues. The CDR3: CASSVGSRVGAGETQYF. The DNA of the CDR3 is TGTGCCAGCAGCGTAGGGTCCCGCGTCGGGGCGGGGGAGACCCAGTACTTC.

The V call is TRBV11-2, the J call TRBJ1-2; 9 bases are a match to TRBD1. Germline CDR1 is SGHAT and CDR2 is FQNNGV. The CDR3 consists of 15 residues. V trimming: 6 bases; J trimming: 3 bases; junction bases outside the gene matches: 8. The CDR3 region is CASRSFRDRDYGYTF. The DNA of the CDR3 is TGTGCCAGCAGATCCTTCCGGGACAGGGACTATGGCTACACCTTC.

The genes are TRBV7-9 and TRBJ1-1; D might be TRBD1 (6 bases). Trimming left V 1 base short and J 10 bases short, with 19 bases between. Germline lookup yields CDR1 SEHNR and CDR2 FQNEAQ (reference sequence). The CDR3 covers 15 residues. This CDR3 reads CASSLGDTGFGGAFF. CDR3 bases: TGTGCCAGCAGCTTAGGAGACACAGGGTTCGGTGGAGCTTTCTTT.